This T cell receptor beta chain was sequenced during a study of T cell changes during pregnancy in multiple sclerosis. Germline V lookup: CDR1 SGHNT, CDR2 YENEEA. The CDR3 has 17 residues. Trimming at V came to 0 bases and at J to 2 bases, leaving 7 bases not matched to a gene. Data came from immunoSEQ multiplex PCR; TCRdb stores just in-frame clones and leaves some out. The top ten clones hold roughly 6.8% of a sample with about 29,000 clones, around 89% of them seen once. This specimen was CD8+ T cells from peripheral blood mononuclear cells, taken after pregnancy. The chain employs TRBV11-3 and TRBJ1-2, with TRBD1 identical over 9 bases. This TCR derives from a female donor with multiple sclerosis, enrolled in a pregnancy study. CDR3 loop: CASSLDLRTGDNYGYTF. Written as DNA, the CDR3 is TGTGCCAGCAGCTTAGATCTACGGACAGGGGACAACTATGGCTACACCTTC.